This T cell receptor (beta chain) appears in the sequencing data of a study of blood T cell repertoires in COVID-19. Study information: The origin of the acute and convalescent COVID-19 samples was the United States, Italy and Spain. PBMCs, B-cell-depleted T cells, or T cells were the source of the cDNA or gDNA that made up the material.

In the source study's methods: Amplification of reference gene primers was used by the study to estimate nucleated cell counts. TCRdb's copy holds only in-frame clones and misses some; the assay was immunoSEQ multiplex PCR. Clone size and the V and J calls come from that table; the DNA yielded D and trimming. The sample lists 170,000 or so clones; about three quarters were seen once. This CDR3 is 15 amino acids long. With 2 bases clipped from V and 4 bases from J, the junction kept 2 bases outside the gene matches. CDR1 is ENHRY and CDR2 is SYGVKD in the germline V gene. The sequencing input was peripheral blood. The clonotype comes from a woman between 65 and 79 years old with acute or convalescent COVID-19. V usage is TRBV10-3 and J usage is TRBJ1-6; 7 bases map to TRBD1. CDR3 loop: CAISEAGGYNSPLHF. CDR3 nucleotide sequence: TGTGCCATCAGTGAGGCAGGGGGATATAATTCACCCCTCCACTTT.